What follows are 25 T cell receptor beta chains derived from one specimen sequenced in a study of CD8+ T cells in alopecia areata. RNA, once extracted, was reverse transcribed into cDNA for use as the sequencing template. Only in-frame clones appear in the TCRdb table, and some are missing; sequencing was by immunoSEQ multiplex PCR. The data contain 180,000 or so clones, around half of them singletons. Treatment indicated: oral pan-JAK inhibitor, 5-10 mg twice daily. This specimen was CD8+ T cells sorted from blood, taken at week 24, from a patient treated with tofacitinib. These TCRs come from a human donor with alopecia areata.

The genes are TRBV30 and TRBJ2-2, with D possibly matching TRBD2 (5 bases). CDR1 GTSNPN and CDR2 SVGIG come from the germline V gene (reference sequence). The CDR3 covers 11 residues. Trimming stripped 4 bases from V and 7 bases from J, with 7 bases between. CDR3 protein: CAWMEVGELFF. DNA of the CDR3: TGTGCCTGGATGGAGGTCGGGGAGCTGTTTTTT.

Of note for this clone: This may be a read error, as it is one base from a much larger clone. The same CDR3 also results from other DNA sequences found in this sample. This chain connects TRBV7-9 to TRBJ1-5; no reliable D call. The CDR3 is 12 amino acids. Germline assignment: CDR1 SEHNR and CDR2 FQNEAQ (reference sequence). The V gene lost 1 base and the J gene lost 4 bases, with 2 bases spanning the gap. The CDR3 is CASSLGNQPQHF. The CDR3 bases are TGTGCCAGCAGCTTAGGGAATCAGCCCCAGCATTTT.

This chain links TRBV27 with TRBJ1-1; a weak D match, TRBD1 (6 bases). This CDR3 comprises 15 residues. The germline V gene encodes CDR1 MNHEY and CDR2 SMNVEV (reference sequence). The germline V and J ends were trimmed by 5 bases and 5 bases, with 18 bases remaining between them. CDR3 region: CASSPLDRLGTEAFF. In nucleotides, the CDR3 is TGTGCCAGCAGTCCGCTCGACAGGTTGGGGACTGAAGCTTTCTTT.

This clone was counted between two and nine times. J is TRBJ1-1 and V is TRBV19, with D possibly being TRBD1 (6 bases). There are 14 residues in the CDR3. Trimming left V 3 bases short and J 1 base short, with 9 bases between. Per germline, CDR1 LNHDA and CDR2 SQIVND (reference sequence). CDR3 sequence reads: CASSIGTSNTEAFF. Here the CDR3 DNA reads TGTGCCAGTAGTATTGGGACATCGAACACTGAAGCTTTCTTT.

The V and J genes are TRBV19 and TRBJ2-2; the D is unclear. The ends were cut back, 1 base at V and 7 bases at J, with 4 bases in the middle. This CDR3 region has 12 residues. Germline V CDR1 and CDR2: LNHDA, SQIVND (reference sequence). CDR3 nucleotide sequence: TGTGCCAGTAGTATAGTGGGCGGGGAGCTGTTTTTT. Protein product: CASSIVGGELFF.

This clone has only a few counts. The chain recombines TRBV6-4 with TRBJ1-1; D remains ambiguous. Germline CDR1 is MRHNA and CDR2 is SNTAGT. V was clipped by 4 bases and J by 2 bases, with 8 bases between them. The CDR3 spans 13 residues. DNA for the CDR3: TGTGCCAGCAGTGTTTCCGAAAACACTGAAGCTTTCTTT. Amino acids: CASSVSENTEAFF.

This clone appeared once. CDR3 region: CASSFLQDFSYEQYF. The CDR3 DNA follows: TGTGCCAGCAGCTTTCTACAGGATTTTTCCTACGAGCAGTACTTC. The chain combines TRBV7-9 with TRBJ2-7, with D maybe TRBD1 (5 bases). The CDR3 runs to 15 residues. Germline CDR1 reads SEHNR; CDR2 reads FQNEAQ (reference sequence). V lost 3 bases and J 1 base, leaving 13 bases between the germline ends.

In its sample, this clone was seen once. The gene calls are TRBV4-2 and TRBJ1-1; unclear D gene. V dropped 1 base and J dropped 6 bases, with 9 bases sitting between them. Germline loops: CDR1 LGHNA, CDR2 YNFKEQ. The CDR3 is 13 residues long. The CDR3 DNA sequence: TGTGCCAGCAGCCAAGTGACCCGGGCTGAAGCTTTCTTT. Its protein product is CASSQVTRAEAFF.

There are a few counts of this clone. The CDR3 loop reads CSVLPDSGNTEAFF. The CDR3 nucleotides are TGCAGCGTCCTCCCGGACAGCGGGAACACTGAAGCTTTCTTT. V is TRBV29-1 and J is TRBJ1-1, with D possibly matching TRBD1 (6 bases). V was cut by 6 bases and J by 1 base, with 15 bases left in between. Germline CDR1 is SQVTM and CDR2 is ANQGSEA. This CDR3 is 14 amino acids long.

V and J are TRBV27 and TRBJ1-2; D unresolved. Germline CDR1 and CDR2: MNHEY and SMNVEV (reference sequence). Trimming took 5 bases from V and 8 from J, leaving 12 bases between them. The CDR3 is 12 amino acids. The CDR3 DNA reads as TGTGCCAGCAGTCCCGGACCCGTAGGCTACACCTTC. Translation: CASSPGPVGYTF.

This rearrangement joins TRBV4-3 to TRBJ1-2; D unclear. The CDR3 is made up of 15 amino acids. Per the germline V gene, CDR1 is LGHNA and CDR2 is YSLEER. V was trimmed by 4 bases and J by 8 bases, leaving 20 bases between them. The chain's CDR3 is CASSRSGTPGEGYTF. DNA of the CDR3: TGCGCCAGCAGCCGCAGCGGAACTCCCGGCGAGGGCTACACCTTC.

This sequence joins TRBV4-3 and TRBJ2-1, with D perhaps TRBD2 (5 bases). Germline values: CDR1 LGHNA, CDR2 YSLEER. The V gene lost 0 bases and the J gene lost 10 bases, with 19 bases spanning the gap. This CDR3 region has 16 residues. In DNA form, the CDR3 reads TGCGCCAGCAGCCAAGATATGGCGGGTCCCCGGTGGGAGCAGTTCTTC. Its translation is CASSQDMAGPRWEQFF.

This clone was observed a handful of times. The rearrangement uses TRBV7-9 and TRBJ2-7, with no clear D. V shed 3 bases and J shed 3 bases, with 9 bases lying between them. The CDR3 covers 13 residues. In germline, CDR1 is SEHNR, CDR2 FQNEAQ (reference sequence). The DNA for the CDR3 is TGTGCCAGCAGCTTGGGCACCGTCTACGAGCAGTACTTC. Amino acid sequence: CASSLGTVYEQYF. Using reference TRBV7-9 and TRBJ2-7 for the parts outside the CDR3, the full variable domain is DTGVSQNPRHKITKRGQNVTFRCDPISEHNRLYWYRQTLGQGPEFLTYFQNEAQLEKSRLLSDRFSAERPKGSFSTLEIQRTEQGDSAMYLCASSLGTVYEQYFGPGTRLTVT.

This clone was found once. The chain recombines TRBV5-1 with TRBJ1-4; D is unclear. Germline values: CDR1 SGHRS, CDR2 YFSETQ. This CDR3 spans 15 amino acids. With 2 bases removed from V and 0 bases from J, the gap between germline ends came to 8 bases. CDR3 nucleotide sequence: TGCGCCAGCAGCTTCGGGAACGCAACTAATGAAAAACTGTTTTTT. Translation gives CASSFGNATNEKLFF. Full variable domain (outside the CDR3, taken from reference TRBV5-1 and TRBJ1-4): KAGVTQTPRYLIKTRGQQVTLSCSPISGHRSVSWYQQTPGQGLQFLFEYFSETQRNKGNFPGRFSGRQFSNSRSEMNVSTLELGDSALYLCASSFGNATNEKLFFGSGTQLSVL.

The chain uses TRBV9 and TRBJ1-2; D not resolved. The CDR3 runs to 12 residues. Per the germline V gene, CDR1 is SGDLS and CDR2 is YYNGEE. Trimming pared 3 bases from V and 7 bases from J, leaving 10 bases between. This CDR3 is CASSAPQRGYTF. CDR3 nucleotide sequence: TGTGCCAGCAGCGCGCCCCAGCGTGGCTACACCTTC.

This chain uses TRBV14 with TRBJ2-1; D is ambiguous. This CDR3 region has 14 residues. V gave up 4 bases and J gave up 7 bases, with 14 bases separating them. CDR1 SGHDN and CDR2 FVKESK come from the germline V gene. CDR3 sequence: CASSPRFRRNEQFF. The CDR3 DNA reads TGTGCCAGCAGCCCACGCTTCCGACGAAATGAGCAGTTCTTC.

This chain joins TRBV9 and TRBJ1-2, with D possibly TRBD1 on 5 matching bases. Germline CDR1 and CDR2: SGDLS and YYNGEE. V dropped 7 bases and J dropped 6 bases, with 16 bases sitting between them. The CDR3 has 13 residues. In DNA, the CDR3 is TGTGCCAGCCGAGGGGATGGGGAAAATGGCTACACCTTC. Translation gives CASRGDGENGYTF.

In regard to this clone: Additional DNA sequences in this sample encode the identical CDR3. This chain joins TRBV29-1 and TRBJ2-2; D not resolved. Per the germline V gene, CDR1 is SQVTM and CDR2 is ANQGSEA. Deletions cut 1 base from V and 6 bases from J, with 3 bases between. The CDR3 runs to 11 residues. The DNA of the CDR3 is TGCAGCGTTGAAGGTTCCGGGGAGCTGTTTTTT. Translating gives CSVEGSGELFF.

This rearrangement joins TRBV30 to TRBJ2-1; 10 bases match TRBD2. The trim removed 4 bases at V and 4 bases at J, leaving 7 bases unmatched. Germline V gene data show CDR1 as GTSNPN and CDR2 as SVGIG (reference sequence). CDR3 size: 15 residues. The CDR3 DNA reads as TGTGCCTGGACTAGAACTAGCGGGGAATACAATGAGCAGTTCTTC. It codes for CAWTRTSGEYNEQFF.

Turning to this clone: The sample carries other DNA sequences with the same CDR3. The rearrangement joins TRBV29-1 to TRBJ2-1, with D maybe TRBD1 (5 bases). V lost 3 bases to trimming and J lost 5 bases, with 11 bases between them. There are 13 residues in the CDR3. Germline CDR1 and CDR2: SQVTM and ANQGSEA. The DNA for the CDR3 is TGCAGCGTTGAGGCAGGGTATGACAATGAGCAGTTCTTC. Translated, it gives CSVEAGYDNEQFF.

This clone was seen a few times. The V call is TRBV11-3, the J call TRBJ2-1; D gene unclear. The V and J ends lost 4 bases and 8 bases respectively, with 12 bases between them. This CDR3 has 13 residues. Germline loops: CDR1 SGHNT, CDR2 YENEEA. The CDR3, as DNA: TGTGCCAGCAGCTCACATAAGGTAGATGAGCAGTTCTTC. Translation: CASSSHKVDEQFF.

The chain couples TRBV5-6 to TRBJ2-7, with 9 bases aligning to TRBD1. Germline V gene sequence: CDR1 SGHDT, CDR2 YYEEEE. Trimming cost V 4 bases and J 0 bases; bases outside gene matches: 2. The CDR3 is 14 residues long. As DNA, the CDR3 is TGTGCCAGCAGCATGGGACAGGGCTCCTACGAGCAGTACTTC. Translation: CASSMGQGSYEQYF. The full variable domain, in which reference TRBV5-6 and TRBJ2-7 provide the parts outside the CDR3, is DAGVTQSPTHLIKTRGQQVTLRCSPKSGHDTVSWYQQALGQGPQFIFQYYEEEERQRGNFPDRFSGHQFPNYSSELNVNALLLGDSALYLCASSMGQGSYEQYFGPGTRLTVT.

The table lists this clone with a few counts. Here the CDR3 reads CSVVEQSRYEQYF. The CDR3 region has the DNA TGCAGCGTTGTAGAACAGAGCAGGTACGAGCAGTACTTC. This rearrangement joins TRBV29-1 to TRBJ2-7; D is ambiguous. Germline CDR1 SQVTM, CDR2 ANQGSEA. Trimming cost V 4 bases and J 4 bases, with 14 bases left between them. The CDR3 consists of 13 residues.

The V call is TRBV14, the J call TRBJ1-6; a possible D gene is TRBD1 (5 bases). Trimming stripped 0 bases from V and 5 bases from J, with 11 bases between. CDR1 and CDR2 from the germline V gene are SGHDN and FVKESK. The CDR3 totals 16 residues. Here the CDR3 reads CASSQDRVRDNSPLHF. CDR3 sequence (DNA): TGTGCCAGCAGCCAAGACAGGGTGCGGGATAATTCACCCCTCCACTTT. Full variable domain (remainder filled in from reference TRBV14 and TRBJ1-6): EAGVTQFPSHSVIEKGQTVTLRCDPISGHDNLYWYRRVMGKEIKFLLHFVKESKQDESGMPNNRFLAERTGGTYSTLKVQPAELEDSGVYFCASSQDRVRDNSPLHFGNGTRLTVT.

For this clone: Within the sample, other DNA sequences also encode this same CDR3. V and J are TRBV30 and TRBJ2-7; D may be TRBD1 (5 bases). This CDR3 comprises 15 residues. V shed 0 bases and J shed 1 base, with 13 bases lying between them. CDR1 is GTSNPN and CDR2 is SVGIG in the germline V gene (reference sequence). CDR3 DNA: TGTGCCTGGAGTGTAGGGCAAGGGGCTTCCTACGAGCAGTACTTC. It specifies CAWSVGQGASYEQYF.